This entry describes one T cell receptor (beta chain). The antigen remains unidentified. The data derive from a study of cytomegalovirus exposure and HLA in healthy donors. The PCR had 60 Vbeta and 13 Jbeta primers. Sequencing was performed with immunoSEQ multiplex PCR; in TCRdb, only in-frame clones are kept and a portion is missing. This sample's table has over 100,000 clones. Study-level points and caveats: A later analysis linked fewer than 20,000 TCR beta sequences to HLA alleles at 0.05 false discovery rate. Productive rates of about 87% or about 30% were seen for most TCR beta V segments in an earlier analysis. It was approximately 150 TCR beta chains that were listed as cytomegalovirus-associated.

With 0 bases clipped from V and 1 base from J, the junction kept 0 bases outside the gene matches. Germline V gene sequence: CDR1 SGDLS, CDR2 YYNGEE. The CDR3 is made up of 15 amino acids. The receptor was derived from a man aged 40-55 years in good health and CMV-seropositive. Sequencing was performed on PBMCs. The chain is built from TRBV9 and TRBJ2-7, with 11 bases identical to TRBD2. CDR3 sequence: CASSVGLAGSYEQYF. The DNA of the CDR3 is TGTGCCAGCAGCGTAGGACTAGCGGGATCCTACGAGCAGTACTTC.